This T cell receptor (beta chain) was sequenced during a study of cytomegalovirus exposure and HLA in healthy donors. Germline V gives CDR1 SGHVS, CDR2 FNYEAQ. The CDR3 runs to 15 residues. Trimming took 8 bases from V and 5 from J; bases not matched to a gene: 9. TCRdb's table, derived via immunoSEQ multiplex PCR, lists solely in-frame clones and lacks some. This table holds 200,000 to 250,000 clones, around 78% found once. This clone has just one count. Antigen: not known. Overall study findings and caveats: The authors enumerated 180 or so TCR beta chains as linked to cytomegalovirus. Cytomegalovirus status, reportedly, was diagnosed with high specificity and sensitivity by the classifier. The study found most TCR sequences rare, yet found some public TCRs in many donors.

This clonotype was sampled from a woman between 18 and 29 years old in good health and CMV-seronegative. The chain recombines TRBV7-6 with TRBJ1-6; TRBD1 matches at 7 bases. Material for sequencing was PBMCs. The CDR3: CASARMTGNNSPLHF. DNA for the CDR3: TGTGCCAGCGCACGGATGACAGGGAATAATTCACCCCTCCACTTT.